Listed here are 28 T cell receptor beta chains from one sample, sequenced in a study of shared clonotypes between healthy human individuals. TCRdb's table, derived via immunoSEQ multiplex PCR, lists solely in-frame clones and lacks some. The data show roughly 2.1 million clones, just over 90% seen once. Terminally differentiated effector memory CD45RA+ cells were excluded by CCR7 positive selection of CD45RO-negative cells. The sample comprised naive CD8+ T cells from PBMCs. The receptors were gathered from a man between 18 and 35 years old in good health. Some clones in this sample may be carry-over from other donors' samples.

The chain is built from TRBV5-6 and TRBJ2-2; perhaps TRBD1 as D (6 bases). The CDR3 is made up of 13 amino acids. V lost 4 bases and J 3 bases, leaving 7 bases between the germline ends. The germline CDR1 and CDR2 sequences are SGHDT and YYEEEE. Here the CDR3 reads CASSQGYTGELFF. The CDR3 nucleotides are TGTGCCAGCAGCCAGGGGTACACCGGGGAGCTGTTTTTT.

CDR3 residues: CASSYSNQPYEQYF. In DNA, the CDR3 is TGTGCCAGCAGTTACTCGAACCAACCCTACGAGCAGTACTTC. J is TRBJ2-7 and V is TRBV6-5, with no clear D. V was clipped by 0 bases and J by 2 bases, with 8 bases between them. The CDR3 is 14 residues long. In germline, CDR1 is MNHEY, CDR2 SVGAGI.

This clone showed up just once. The rearrangement joins TRBV7-9 to TRBJ2-7, with D perhaps matching TRBD2 (6 bases). CDR1 SEHNR and CDR2 FQNEAQ come from the germline V gene (reference sequence). The CDR3 consists of 16 residues. Trimming removed 4 bases from V and 3 bases from J, with 19 bases in between. The CDR3 sequence is CASSSTRYSPNYEQYF. The CDR3 nucleotides read TGTGCCAGCAGCTCGACTAGATATTCTCCCAACTACGAGCAGTACTTC. Full variable domain (outside the CDR3, taken from reference TRBV7-9 and TRBJ2-7): DTGVSQNPRHKITKRGQNVTFRCDPISEHNRLYWYRQTLGQGPEFLTYFQNEAQLEKSRLLSDRFSAERPKGSFSTLEIQRTEQGDSAMYLCASSSTRYSPNYEQYFGPGTRLTVT.

This CDR3 is CASSLSKGGWGDTEAFF. The CDR3 DNA reads TGTGCCAGCAGTTTATCGAAGGGAGGATGGGGTGACACTGAAGCTTTCTTT. V usage is TRBV27 and J usage is TRBJ1-1; the D is unclear. The CDR3 length is 17 residues. The ends were cut back, 0 bases at V and 3 bases at J, with 17 bases in the middle. In germline, CDR1 is MNHEY, CDR2 SMNVEV (reference sequence).

The chain is built from TRBV5-1 and TRBJ1-1; possibly TRBD1 for D (6 bases). CDR3 length: 14 amino acids. In germline, CDR1 is SGHRS, CDR2 YFSETQ. Trimming stripped 4 bases from V and 2 bases from J, with 12 bases between. The CDR3 nucleotides read TGCGCCAGCAGCGCCTGGACAGTAAACACTGAAGCTTTCTTT. This codes for CASSAWTVNTEAFF.

J is TRBJ2-7 and V is TRBV29-1; a weak D match, TRBD1 (5 bases). With 0 bases removed from V and 4 bases from J, the gap between germline ends came to 10 bases. Germline assignment: CDR1 SQVTM and CDR2 ANQGSEA. The CDR3 length is 13 residues. The chain's CDR3 is CSVEERRGYEQYF. The DNA for the CDR3 is TGCAGCGTTGAAGAGAGAAGGGGTTACGAGCAGTACTTC.

This chain joins TRBV9 and TRBJ1-1; D is unclear. The CDR3 is 13 residues long. The V end lost 0 bases, the J end lost 4 bases, and 7 bases lay between the germline ends. Germline V gene lookup returns CDR1 SGDLS and CDR2 YYNGEE. CDR3 nucleotides: TGTGCCAGCAGCGTAGGGATGACCACTGAAGCTTTCTTT. Protein product: CASSVGMTTEAFF.

The J gene is TRBJ2-1, the V gene TRBV27, with D tentatively TRBD1 or TRBD2 (5 bases each). V shed 6 bases and J shed 10 bases, with 16 bases lying between them. In germline, CDR1 is MNHEY, CDR2 SMNVEV (reference sequence). This CDR3 is 13 amino acids long. The CDR3, as DNA: TGTGCCAGCAGCCTACTAGGGGCGCGAGAGCAGTTCTTC. Translation gives CASSLLGAREQFF.

This chain links TRBV2 with TRBJ2-5, with 10 bases lining up with TRBD1. The J call may be faulty, since TRBJ2-7 better matches the DNA end. The germline V gene has CDR1 SNHLY and CDR2 FYNNEI. The length of the CDR3 is 14 residues. Here the CDR3 DNA reads TGTGCCAGCAGTCCGGGGACAGGGGTTAACGAGCAGTACTTC. Residues: CASSPGTGVNEQYF.

This chain uses TRBV27 with TRBJ2-1, with TRBD1 identical over 9 bases. The CDR3 sequence is 15 residues long. V trimming: 4 bases; J trimming: 5 bases; junction bases outside the gene matches: 6. The germline CDR1 and CDR2 sequences are MNHEY and SMNVEV (reference sequence). The CDR3 nucleotides read TGTGCCAGCAGTTCTGGAACAGGGGGCAACAATGAGCAGTTCTTC. This codes for CASSSGTGGNNEQFF.

This clone is a singleton in its sample. This sequence joins TRBV7-8 and TRBJ2-7; D possibly uses TRBD1 or TRBD2 (5 bases each). Trimming took 7 bases from V and 3 from J, leaving 16 bases between them. The CDR3 is made up of 14 amino acids. From germline, CDR1 is SGHVS and CDR2 FQNEAQ. The CDR3 nucleotides are TGTGCCAGCACCCCGGGGCAGGGCTACTACGAGCAGTACTTC. Translation: CASTPGQGYYEQYF.

V usage is TRBV4-2 and J usage is TRBJ2-7; 7 positions agree with TRBD1. The CDR3 is 14 residues long. CDR1 and CDR2 from the germline V gene are LGHNA and YNFKEQ. V lost 2 bases and J lost 2; bases outside the gene matches: 3. CDR3 nucleotide sequence: TGTGCCAGCAGCCAATGGGGGACAGCCTACGAGCAGTACTTC. It specifies CASSQWGTAYEQYF.

The chain recombines TRBV6-6 with TRBJ2-7; a weak D match, TRBD1 (6 bases). The CDR3 runs to 16 residues. V lost 2 bases, J lost 1 base, and 15 bases lay in between. Germline V CDR1 and CDR2: MNHNY, SVGAGI (reference sequence). CDR3 sequence: CASSYLPGQRSYEQYF. CDR3 coding DNA: TGTGCCAGCAGTTACCTTCCGGGACAAAGATCCTACGAGCAGTACTTC.

The chain couples TRBV19 to TRBJ1-1, with 7 bases that match TRBD1. CDR3 size: 13 residues. Germline V gene data show CDR1 as LNHDA and CDR2 as SQIVND (reference sequence). Unmatched junction bases numbered 5, after V lost 10 bases and J lost 0 bases. Written as DNA, the CDR3 is TGTGCCACCTCGACAGGGATGAACACTGAAGCTTTCTTT. Protein: CATSTGMNTEAFF.

This chain uses TRBV7-2 with TRBJ1-5; D perhaps matches TRBD1 (6 bases). The germline V and J ends were trimmed by 4 bases and 7 bases, with 17 bases remaining between them. CDR1 SGHTA and CDR2 FQGNSA come from the germline V gene. The CDR3 is 15 residues long. The CDR3 DNA sequence: TGTGCCAGCAGCTCCCGTCCGGGACAAGGGCAGCCCCAGCATTTT. As protein: CASSSRPGQGQPQHF.

The chain links TRBV9 to TRBJ2-7; the match to TRBD2 covers 9 bases. This CDR3 spans 18 amino acids. Germline assignment: CDR1 SGDLS and CDR2 YYNGEE. With V trimmed by 4 bases and J by 4 bases, 18 bases remained unmatched. The CDR3 DNA reads as TGTGCCAGCAGCCCCACCGGGGGGGACCTAGCGGGGAAATACGAGCAGTACTTC. Translated: CASSPTGGDLAGKYEQYF. The full variable domain, in which reference TRBV9 and TRBJ2-7 provide the parts outside the CDR3, is DSGVTQTPKHLITATGQRVTLRCSPRSGDLSVYWYQQSLDQGLQFLIQYYNGEERAKGNILERFSAQQFPDLHSELNLSSLELGDSALYFCASSPTGGDLAGKYEQYFGPGTRLTVT.

This clone was recorded once. The chain recombines TRBV7-6 with TRBJ1-1; unclear D gene. Germline V gene lookup returns CDR1 SGHVS and CDR2 FNYEAQ. V lost 4 bases to trimming and J lost 11 bases, with 17 bases between them. The CDR3 loop spans 13 amino acids. The CDR3 DNA is TGTGCCAGCAGCTCCATACTGACTGGTAACGCTTTCTTT. Translation: CASSSILTGNAFF.

The chain links TRBV11-3 to TRBJ2-7; D is unresolved. Germline loops: CDR1 SGHNT, CDR2 YENEEA. Between the trimmed V and J ends, which lost 6 bases and 6 bases, there was a span of 18 bases. This CDR3 comprises 14 residues. CDR3 nucleotides: TGTGCCAGCAGTATAGGACGAGCTTCTCGCGAGCAGTACTTC. Translating it yields CASSIGRASREQYF.

V and J are TRBV6-1 and TRBJ2-4; perhaps TRBD2 as D (5 bases). CDR3 size: 16 residues. Germline V gene lookup returns CDR1 MNHNS and CDR2 SASEGT. V was cut by 2 bases and J by 6 bases, with 17 bases left in between. CDR3 coding DNA: TGTGCCAGCAGTGAATTCCCAGCGGTCGGAGGAAACATTCAGTACTTC. It translates to CASSEFPAVGGNIQYF.

This chain uses TRBV11-2 with TRBJ2-2; D unresolved. The CDR3 loop spans 12 amino acids. Deletions cut 8 bases from V and 4 bases from J, with 8 bases between. The germline CDR1 and CDR2 sequences are SGHAT and FQNNGV. The CDR3 sequence is CASFSSTGELFF. The CDR3 DNA follows: TGTGCCAGCTTCTCTTCCACCGGGGAGCTGTTTTTT.

The chain uses TRBV15 and TRBJ2-1; TRBD1 matches 11 bases. V lost 8 bases, J lost 0 bases, and 15 bases stayed unmatched. This CDR3 spans 19 amino acids. Germline assignment: CDR1 LNHNV and CDR2 YYDKDF (reference sequence). CDR3 in DNA: TGTGCCACCGGCGGGACAGGGGGAAACCCCGTTAGCTCCTACAATGAGCAGTTCTTC. This gives the protein CATGGTGGNPVSSYNEQFF. The full variable domain, in which reference TRBV15 and TRBJ2-1 provide the parts outside the CDR3, is DAMVIQNPRYQVTQFGKPVTLSCSQTLNHNVMYWYQQKSSQAPKLLFHYYDKDFNNEADTPDNFQSRRPNTSFCFLDIRSPGLGDTAMYLCATGGTGGNPVSSYNEQFFGPGTRLTVL.

The chain employs TRBV28 and TRBJ2-1; TRBD2 agrees at 11 bases. The V segment lost 6 bases and the J segment 3 bases; nucleotides outside the gene matches: 4. Germline assignment: CDR1 MDHEN and CDR2 SYDVKM. The CDR3 covers 15 residues. This CDR3 reads CASRSGLAVYNEQFF. CDR3 sequence (DNA): TGTGCCAGCAGGTCGGGACTAGCGGTCTACAATGAGCAGTTCTTC.

The chain carries TRBV6-1 and TRBJ2-7; a weak D match, TRBD2 (6 bases). This CDR3 spans 15 amino acids. Germline lookup yields CDR1 MNHNS and CDR2 SASEGT. Between the trimmed V and J ends, which lost 4 bases and 3 bases, there was a span of 16 bases. The CDR3 nucleotides are TGTGCCAGCAGTGTTACGGGAGTGGGGTTCTACGAGCAGTACTTC. Its translation: CASSVTGVGFYEQYF.

The chain recombines TRBV10-2 with TRBJ1-1; a weak D match, TRBD1 (6 bases). V shed 2 bases and J shed 4 bases, with 14 bases lying between them. The CDR3 is 15 amino acids. Per the germline V gene, CDR1 is WSHSY and CDR2 is SAAADI. DNA for the CDR3: TGCGCCAGCAGTGAGGACGGGCCAGGGGCCACTGAAGCTTTCTTT. Encoded protein: CASSEDGPGATEAFF.

The V call is TRBV27, the J call TRBJ2-7; tentatively, D is TRBD1 or TRBD2 (5 bases each). V was trimmed by 4 bases and J by 2 bases, leaving 12 bases between them. CDR3 length: 14 amino acids. Germline loops: CDR1 MNHEY, CDR2 SMNVEV (reference sequence). The CDR3 spells CASSSTGPTYEQYF. The CDR3 DNA is TGTGCCAGCAGTTCTACGGGGCCAACCTACGAGCAGTACTTC.

This chain links TRBV28 with TRBJ1-5, with D uncertain. The CDR3 totals 14 residues. V was shortened by 2 bases and J by 1 base, with 6 bases between the two germline ends. CDR1 is MDHEN, CDR2 SYDVKM, per germline. As DNA, the CDR3 is TGTGCCAGCAGTTTAATCCCGAGCAATCAGCCCCAGCATTTT. It yields the protein CASSLIPSNQPQHF.

The J gene is TRBJ2-1, the V gene TRBV7-2, with TRBD2 identical over 8 bases. This CDR3 contains 14 residues. V shed 3 bases, J shed 8 bases, and the junction held 6 bases outside the gene matches. Per the germline V gene, CDR1 is SGHTA and CDR2 is FQGNSA. The CDR3 DNA sequence: TGTGCCAGCAGCTTGGGCAATAGCGGGGATGAGCAGTTCTTC. Its protein product is CASSLGNSGDEQFF.

The chain joins TRBV7-9 to TRBJ2-1; D is unclear. Trimming stripped 1 base from V and 10 bases from J, with 8 bases between. From germline, CDR1 is SEHNR and CDR2 FQNEAQ (reference sequence). There are 12 residues in the CDR3. The CDR3 protein is CASSLGWVEQFF. CDR3 sequence (DNA): TGTGCCAGCAGCTTAGGATGGGTCGAGCAGTTCTTC.